This T cell receptor (beta chain) was retrieved from a study of shared clonotypes between healthy human individuals. For the study at large: Researchers assigned three CD4 naive, three CD4 memory, two CD8 naive and one CD8 memory plate to each donor.

From germline, CDR1 is SEHNR and CDR2 FQNEAQ (reference sequence). The CDR3 sequence is 13 residues long. V lost 5 bases and J lost 8, with 12 bases in between. Genomic DNA from each subset was divided evenly over several immunoSEQ plates. Using 200 ng DNA, approximately 30,000 T cell genomes, the sorted-subset replicate PCRs were run. TCRdb keeps only in-frame clones here, not all; method: immunoSEQ multiplex PCR. The repertoire holds hundreds of thousands of clones, with roughly 96% as singletons. Naive CD8 cells lacked CD45RO, underwent positive selection for CCR7 and left out terminally differentiated effector memory CD45RA+ cells. Nashville, Tennessee was home to all donors, each a Caucasian adult.

Sequencing used naive CD8+ T cells sorted from blood. The receptor comes from a woman aged 25 to 39 in good health. The chain has TRBV7-9 and TRBJ1-4; TRBD1 is a possible D gene (5 bases). The CDR3 sequence: CASSTFGAEKLFF. The CDR3 nucleotides read TGTGCCAGCAGCACCTTTGGGGCGGAAAAACTGTTTTTT.